What follows are 14 T cell receptor beta chains derived from one specimen sequenced in a study of Ad26.COV2.S vaccination and SARS-CoV-2 variants. Measured with immunoSEQ multiplex PCR; TCRdb has only the in-frame clones, and not every one. Here the sample spans roughly 180,000 clones, roughly nine tenths being singletons. The sample here was peripheral blood, taken after recovery from COVID-19. These receptors came from a human donor who had recovered from COVID-19.

The rearrangement links TRBV6-2 or TRBV6-3 to TRBJ1-1; the D gene is possibly TRBD1 (6 bases). CDR3 length equals 13 residues. Trimming removed 5 bases from V and 4 bases from J, with 11 bases in between. Germline CDR1 MNHEY, CDR2 SVGEGT. CDR3 in DNA: TGTGCCAGCAGTCTAAGAGGGGGCACTGAAGCTTTCTTT. Translating it yields CASSLRGGTEAFF.

Here the CDR3 reads CASSAEGLGSPLHF. CDR3 DNA sequence: TGTGCCAGCAGCGCCGAGGGGTTAGGTTCACCCCTCCACTTT. The chain uses TRBV2 and TRBJ1-6; D possibly corresponds to TRBD1 (5 bases). Germline V gene data show CDR1 as SNHLY and CDR2 as FYNNEI. Trimming shortened V by 6 bases and J by 9 bases, and 15 bases separated the two germline ends. This CDR3 has 14 residues.

The chain carries TRBV7-9 and TRBJ2-3; tentative D call: TRBD2 (6 bases). The length of the CDR3 is 19 residues. CDR1 is SEHNR, CDR2 FQNEAQ, per germline (reference sequence). Deletions cut 5 bases from V and 2 bases from J, with 26 bases between. CDR3 sequence (DNA): TGTGCCAGCAGCCTAAAGTTGGTCTCACTAGCAACGGACACAGATACGCAGTATTTT. Its translation: CASSLKLVSLATDTDTQYF.

The J gene is TRBJ2-1, the V gene TRBV11-2, with 9 positions matching TRBD2. Per the germline V gene, CDR1 is SGHAT and CDR2 is FQNNGV. The CDR3 extends over 16 amino acids. J lost 9 bases, V lost 0 bases, and 9 bases had no gene match. The CDR3 coding sequence is TGTGCCAGCAGCTTAGAGGGTAGCGGGAGAGGGAGTGAGCAGTTCTTC. This encodes CASSLEGSGRGSEQFF.

The chain has TRBV27 and TRBJ2-7; D possibly uses TRBD1 or TRBD2 (5 bases each). Trimming removed 7 bases from V and 4 bases from J, with 17 bases in between. In germline, CDR1 is MNHEY, CDR2 SMNVEV (reference sequence). The CDR3 covers 14 residues. CDR3 in amino acids: CASTPREGRYEQYF. DNA of the CDR3: TGTGCCAGCACCCCCCGCGAGGGACGTTACGAGCAGTACTTC.

The chain carries TRBV21-1 and TRBJ2-5; TRBD1 is the table's D call, not checked against the DNA. TRBV21-1 is a known pseudogene. The CDR3 covers 15 residues. The CDR3 sequence: CASSKGQGFEETQYF. The CDR3 region has the DNA TGTGCCAGCAGCAAAGGACAGGGTTTTGAAGAGACCCAGTACTTC.

CDR3: CASGARRAYNSPLHF. CDR3 sequence (DNA): TGTGCCAGCGGCGCCAGGAGGGCCTATAATTCACCCCTCCACTTT. The V call is TRBV11-2, the J call TRBJ1-6, with no clear D. Germline CDR1 is SGHAT and CDR2 is FQNNGV. The V gene lost 8 bases and the J gene lost 2 bases, with 13 bases spanning the gap. The CDR3 spans 15 residues.

V gene TRBV5-1 combines with J gene TRBJ1-5; D is perhaps TRBD1 (6 bases). Germline assignment: CDR1 SGHRS and CDR2 YFSETQ. V was pared by 0 bases and J by 2 bases, with 9 bases between. The CDR3 sequence is 15 residues long. The CDR3 sequence: CASSLEGGGNQPQHF. The CDR3 DNA reads as TGCGCCAGCAGCTTGGAGGGGGGTGGCAATCAGCCCCAGCATTTT.

The chain employs TRBV11-2 and TRBJ2-7; possible D gene TRBD1, 6 bases. Germline V lookup: CDR1 SGHAT, CDR2 FQNNGV. The CDR3 consists of 13 residues. V was cut by 5 bases and J by 4 bases, with 12 bases left in between. The CDR3 DNA reads TGTGCCAGCAGCGCCGGGACACCATACGAGCAGTACTTC. Translating it yields CASSAGTPYEQYF.

The CDR3 coding sequence is TGCGCCAGCAGCTTTAGTACAGGGACTAACTATGGCTACACCTTC. It is translated as CASSFSTGTNYGYTF. The rearrangement uses TRBV5-1 and TRBJ1-2; TRBD1 might be the D (6 bases). This CDR3 region has 15 residues. V lost 2 bases and J 0 bases, leaving 11 bases between the germline ends. Looked up from germline, CDR1 is SGHRS and CDR2 is YFSETQ.

This chain joins TRBV27 and TRBJ2-7; tentative D call: TRBD1 (6 bases). CDR1 and CDR2 (germline): MNHEY, SMNVEV (reference sequence). Deletions cut 0 bases from V and 3 bases from J, with 12 bases between. The CDR3 runs 15 residues. The CDR3 sequence: CASSLSYRVHYEQYF. DNA for the CDR3: TGTGCCAGCAGTTTATCGTACAGGGTACACTACGAGCAGTACTTC.

Here the CDR3 reads CASSYSDRATEAFF. In DNA, the CDR3 is TGTGCCAGCAGTTACTCGGACCGAGCGACTGAAGCTTTCTTT. V and J are TRBV6-5 and TRBJ1-1; D is unresolved. The CDR3 extends over 14 amino acids. Germline CDR1 reads MNHEY; CDR2 reads SVGAGI. V was shortened by 0 bases and J by 5 bases, with 10 bases between the two germline ends.

This clone was found a few times. The chain has TRBV5-1 and TRBJ1-6; weak D call: TRBD1 (5 bases). Germline V gives CDR1 SGHRS, CDR2 YFSETQ. V was cut by 4 bases and J by 7 bases, with 15 bases left in between. The CDR3 is 15 residues long. The DNA for the CDR3 is TGCGCCAGCAGCCTTACCGGGACGGAGAATTCACCCCTCCACTTT. Translation gives CASSLTGTENSPLHF.

The V and J genes are TRBV5-6 and TRBJ2-5; 9 nucleotides match TRBD2. Germline CDR1 SGHDT, CDR2 YYEEEE. J lost 1 base, V lost 1 base, and 5 bases had no gene match. The CDR3 runs 16 residues. The CDR3 region has the DNA TGTGCCAGCAGCTTGCTCGGGCGGGAGGGCCAAGAGACCCAGTACTTC. Encoded protein: CASSLLGREGQETQYF. The full variable domain, its missing parts supplied by reference TRBV5-6 and TRBJ2-5, is DAGVTQSPTHLIKTRGQQVTLRCSPKSGHDTVSWYQQALGQGPQFIFQYYEEEERQRGNFPDRFSGHQFPNYSSELNVNALLLGDSALYLCASSLLGREGQETQYFGPGTRLLVL.